A single sample is the source of the 31 T cell receptor beta chains below, sequenced in a study of cytomegalovirus exposure and HLA in healthy donors. The repertoire was sequenced with immunoSEQ multiplex PCR; TCRdb's copy has only in-frame clones and lacks some. Among 150,000 or so clones listed, around nine tenths were seen once. The specimen was PBMCs. These receptors were collected from a man younger than 30 in good health and CMV-seropositive.

The chain is built from TRBV7-9 and TRBJ2-1; a weak D match, TRBD1 (5 bases). The germline V gene has CDR1 SEHNR and CDR2 FQNEAQ (reference sequence). The ends were cut back, 2 bases at V and 4 bases at J, with 6 bases in the middle. This CDR3 has 13 residues. The CDR3 here is CASSLRQYNEQFF. The CDR3 DNA follows: TGTGCCAGCAGCTTAAGACAGTACAATGAGCAGTTCTTC.

J is TRBJ2-1 and V is TRBV5-1, with D maybe TRBD2 (5 bases). Germline CDR1 is SGHRS and CDR2 is YFSETQ. Trimming removed 0 bases at V and 2 bases at J, with 9 bases between. The CDR3 runs 15 residues. The CDR3 region has the DNA TGCGCCAGCAGCTTGGTCCCGGAGGCCTACAATGAGCAGTTCTTC. This codes for CASSLVPEAYNEQFF. The complete variable domain, with remaining parts taken from reference TRBV5-1 and TRBJ2-1, reads KAGVTQTPRYLIKTRGQQVTLSCSPISGHRSVSWYQQTPGQGLQFLFEYFSETQRNKGNFPGRFSGRQFSNSRSEMNVSTLELGDSALYLCASSLVPEAYNEQFFGPGTRLTVL.

The V and J genes are TRBV7-8 and TRBJ2-7, with 8 bases fitting TRBD1. Per germline, CDR1 SGHVS and CDR2 FQNEAQ. This CDR3 spans 14 amino acids. Trimming cost V 5 bases and J 6 bases; bases outside gene matches: 9. CDR3 bases: TGTGCCAGCAGCCCCCTCCAGGGGGCGGGCGAGCAGTACTTC. Translated, it gives CASSPLQGAGEQYF.

This chain uses TRBV13 with TRBJ1-1; D is possibly TRBD1 (5 bases). V was clipped by 5 bases and J by 11 bases, with 12 bases between them. CDR1 and CDR2 from the germline V gene are PRHDT and FYEKMQ (reference sequence). CDR3 size: 11 residues. The DNA of the CDR3 is TGTGCCAGCAGCCCAGGACATCTCGCTTTCTTT. Translating gives CASSPGHLAFF.

The chain employs TRBV19 and TRBJ1-5; D gene unclear. The CDR3 sequence is 16 residues long. V dropped 2 bases and J dropped 1 base, with 12 bases sitting between them. The germline gives CDR1 LNHDA, CDR2 SQIVND (reference sequence). The CDR3 spells CASSISRGLSNQPQHF. The CDR3 region has the DNA TGTGCCAGTAGTATAAGTCGGGGATTGAGCAATCAGCCCCAGCATTTT.

V is TRBV27 and J is TRBJ2-4; D perhaps matches TRBD1 (6 bases). The CDR3 loop spans 15 amino acids. Germline CDR1 is MNHEY and CDR2 is SMNVEV (reference sequence). The V gene lost 5 bases and the J gene lost 4 bases, with 15 bases spanning the gap. The CDR3 DNA is TGTGCCAGCAGTCCGGCCGGGACACTGAAAAACATTCAGTACTTC. Residues: CASSPAGTLKNIQYF.

The table lists this clone with a count of one. The CDR3 spells CASSLGLADEQYF. The CDR3 DNA is TGTGCCAGCAGCCTGGGACTAGCTGACGAGCAGTACTTC. The chain employs TRBV7-9 and TRBJ2-7, with TRBD2 identical over 9 bases. The germline gives CDR1 SEHNR, CDR2 FQNEAQ (reference sequence). This CDR3 spans 13 amino acids. Trimming took 5 bases from V and 5 from J; bases not matched to a gene: 4.

The chain couples TRBV7-2 to TRBJ2-7; D might be TRBD2 (6 bases). The CDR3 extends over 14 amino acids. CDR1 SGHTA and CDR2 FQGNSA come from the germline V gene. Trimming pared 4 bases from V and 7 bases from J, leaving 17 bases between. CDR3 residues: CASSWRVQMQEQYF. CDR3 DNA: TGTGCCAGCAGCTGGAGGGTACAAATGCAGGAGCAGTACTTC. Filled out from reference TRBV7-2 and TRBJ2-7, the complete variable domain reads GAGVSQSPSNKVTEKGKDVELRCDPISGHTALYWYRQSLGQGLEFLIYFQGNSAPDKSGLPSDRFSAERTGGSVSTLTIQRTQQEDSAVYLCASSWRVQMQEQYFGPGTRLTVT.

The chain carries TRBV4-2 and TRBJ2-2, with 7 nucleotides matching TRBD2. This CDR3 is built from 15 residues. V was clipped by 4 bases and J by 4 bases; unmatched bases: 6. Germline V gene lookup returns CDR1 LGHNA and CDR2 YNFKEQ. CDR3 sequence: CASSPGGDGTGELFF. The CDR3 DNA reads as TGTGCCAGCAGCCCGGGGGGAGACGGCACCGGGGAGCTGTTTTTT.

The genes are TRBV30 and TRBJ1-2; TRBD1 is a possible D gene (5 bases). Germline CDR1 GTSNPN, CDR2 SVGIG (reference sequence). The CDR3 spans 11 residues. Trimming took off 3 bases at V and 8 bases at J, with 10 bases between the two ends. CDR3 nucleotides: TGTGCCTGGAGATCGGGGGAGGGCTACACCTTC. This gives the protein CAWRSGEGYTF.

J is TRBJ2-1 and V is TRBV7-9; 7 nucleotides agree with TRBD1. CDR3 size: 16 residues. Looked up from germline, CDR1 is SEHNR and CDR2 is FQNEAQ (reference sequence). The ends lost 5 bases at V and 10 bases at J; junction bases unmatched: 17. CDR3 protein: CASSPRLGRGWREQFF. DNA for the CDR3: TGTGCCAGCAGCCCCAGGTTGGGCAGGGGGTGGAGAGAGCAGTTCTTC.

The chain joins TRBV10-2 to TRBJ1-5; D is unclear. Trimming shortened V by 3 bases and J by 7 bases, and 13 bases separated the two germline ends. The germline CDR1 and CDR2 sequences are WSHSY and SAAADI. The CDR3 sequence is 14 residues long. The CDR3 protein is CASSDPREKQPQHF. The CDR3 nucleotides read TGCGCCAGCAGTGACCCCCGGGAGAAACAGCCCCAGCATTTT.

V and J are TRBV4-2 and TRBJ2-5; maybe TRBD1 (5 bases). In germline, CDR1 is LGHNA, CDR2 YNFKEQ. The CDR3 runs to 16 residues. V lost 0 bases and J 5 bases, leaving 16 bases between the germline ends. CDR3 nucleotide sequence: TGTGCCAGCAGCCAAGATCCCGGGCAGGGAATCGAGACCCAGTACTTC. Amino acids: CASSQDPGQGIETQYF.

The rearrangement joins TRBV18 to TRBJ2-7, with 14 positions matching TRBD2. Losses at the gene ends were 6 bases for V and 6 bases for J; bases not matched to a gene: 7. CDR1 is KGHSH, CDR2 LQKENI, per germline. The CDR3 runs to 15 residues. In DNA, the CDR3 is TGTGCCAGCTCTCCCGGAGGACTAGCGGGAGGCGAGCAGTACTTC. Protein: CASSPGGLAGGEQYF.

The J gene is TRBJ2-1, the V gene TRBV5-6, with D perhaps TRBD1 (6 bases). The CDR3 covers 13 residues. Trimming pared 1 base from V and 10 bases from J, leaving 12 bases between. In germline, CDR1 is SGHDT, CDR2 YYEEEE. Here the CDR3 reads CASSLTEGTEQFF. The CDR3 nucleotides are TGTGCCAGCAGCTTGACCGAGGGGACAGAGCAGTTCTTC.

This clone was recorded a few times. The gene calls are TRBV11-3 and TRBJ2-5, with 14 nucleotides matching TRBD2. With 5 bases clipped from V and 1 base from J, the junction kept 3 bases outside the gene matches. Germline CDR1 SGHNT, CDR2 YENEEA. The CDR3 runs 16 residues. In DNA, the CDR3 is TGTGCCAGCAGCCCTGGACTAGCGGGAGGCCAAGAGACCCAGTACTTC. It codes for CASSPGLAGGQETQYF.

This chain's CDR3 is CASSLYYGGRGRSETQYF. The CDR3 DNA sequence: TGTGCCAGCAGCTTATATTATGGCGGGAGGGGGAGATCGGAGACCCAGTACTTC. The V gene is TRBV7-2, the J gene TRBJ2-5, with 9 positions matching TRBD2. V shed 2 bases and J 5 bases; nucleotides not matched to a gene: 15. The length of the CDR3 is 18 residues. In germline, CDR1 is SGHTA, CDR2 FQGNSA.

This clone occurred a few times. The J gene is TRBJ1-2, the V gene TRBV4-1; 9 positions agree with TRBD1. The ends lost 3 bases at V and 7 bases at J; junction bases unmatched: 9. Germline CDR1 MGHRA, CDR2 YSYEKL. The CDR3 sequence is 15 residues long. The CDR3 reads CASSHPGQGRGGYTF. CDR3 in DNA: TGCGCCAGCAGCCATCCGGGACAGGGCAGGGGTGGCTACACCTTC.

This chain links TRBV7-2 with TRBJ2-5; D possibly corresponds to TRBD1 (6 bases). CDR1 is SGHTA and CDR2 is FQGNSA in the germline V gene. V was clipped by 1 base and J by 4 bases, with 10 bases between them. CDR3 length: 14 amino acids. The CDR3: CASSLVPGAETQYF. The CDR3 DNA is TGTGCCAGCAGCTTAGTTCCAGGGGCAGAGACCCAGTACTTC.

This CDR3 reads CASSPPTSGDTQYF. DNA for the CDR3: TGCGCCAGCAGCCCACCGACTAGCGGAGATACGCAGTATTTT. This chain joins TRBV4-1 and TRBJ2-3; TRBD2 matches at 9 bases. Trimming took 4 bases from V and 5 from J; bases not matched to a gene: 4. The germline gives CDR1 MGHRA, CDR2 YSYEKL. The CDR3 sequence is 14 residues long.

This chain uses TRBV9 with TRBJ1-3, with D possibly TRBD1 on 5 matching bases. This CDR3 is built from 15 residues. From germline, CDR1 is SGDLS and CDR2 YYNGEE. V shed 3 bases and J shed 2 bases, with 12 bases lying between them. The DNA of the CDR3 is TGTGCCAGCAGCGAGTCAGGGTGGGCTGGAAACACCATATATTTT. As protein: CASSESGWAGNTIYF.

The V call is TRBV4-3, the J call TRBJ2-3; 12 bases line up with TRBD1. J was trimmed by 4 bases and V by 0 bases; bases with no gene match: 2. Germline CDR1 is LGHNA and CDR2 is YSLEER. The CDR3 totals 16 residues. CDR3 loop: CASSQEGQGAPDTQYF. The CDR3, as DNA: TGCGCCAGCAGCCAAGAGGGACAGGGGGCTCCAGATACGCAGTATTTT.

This chain connects TRBV4-2 to TRBJ2-5; 10 bases line up with TRBD2. V lost 0 bases and J lost 5; bases outside the gene matches: 9. Per the germline V gene, CDR1 is LGHNA and CDR2 is YNFKEQ. The CDR3 spans 17 residues. CDR3: CASSQDSSGRADETQYF. The CDR3 DNA reads TGTGCCAGCAGCCAAGATTCCAGCGGGAGGGCCGATGAGACCCAGTACTTC.

This chain joins TRBV6-1 and TRBJ1-5; a weak D match, TRBD1 (5 bases). The ends were cut back, 3 bases at V and 8 bases at J, with 20 bases in the middle. The CDR3 has 16 amino acids. The germline CDR1 and CDR2 sequences are MNHNS and SASEGT. Here the CDR3 reads CASSEHRTIFTEPQHF. CDR3 coding DNA: TGTGCCAGCAGTGAGCACAGGACTATTTTCACGGAGCCCCAGCATTTT.

This clone came up once. The chain recombines TRBV7-2 with TRBJ1-5, with 8 bases lining up with TRBD1. The ends lost 5 bases at V and 2 bases at J; junction bases unmatched: 2. Germline V gene sequence: CDR1 SGHTA, CDR2 FQGNSA. There are 14 residues in the CDR3. The CDR3 spells CASSQDRGNQPQHF. In nucleotides, the CDR3 is TGTGCCAGCAGCCAGGACAGGGGCAATCAGCCCCAGCATTTT. Full variable domain (missing parts from reference TRBV7-2 and TRBJ1-5): GAGVSQSPSNKVTEKGKDVELRCDPISGHTALYWYRQSLGQGLEFLIYFQGNSAPDKSGLPSDRFSAERTGGSVSTLTIQRTQQEDSAVYLCASSQDRGNQPQHFGDGTRLSIL.

The chain uses TRBV5-1 and TRBJ1-1; no clear D. Trimming removed 4 bases from V and 6 bases from J, with 10 bases in between. The CDR3 has 12 amino acids. Germline V gene sequence: CDR1 SGHRS, CDR2 YFSETQ. CDR3 residues: CASSNRKAEAFF. The CDR3 coding sequence is TGCGCCAGCAGCAACAGAAAAGCTGAAGCTTTCTTT.

The CDR3 protein is CASSLDGGLAGYNEQFF. The CDR3 nucleotides are TGTGCCAGCAGCTTAGACGGGGGACTAGCGGGATACAATGAGCAGTTCTTC. The V call is TRBV7-9, the J call TRBJ2-1; TRBD2 matches 13 bases. CDR1 SEHNR and CDR2 FQNEAQ come from the germline V gene (reference sequence). The CDR3 runs 17 residues. Trimming took 1 base from V and 4 from J; bases not matched to a gene: 4.

The CDR3 coding sequence is TGTGCCAGCACACGTAACAGGGTAGGGTATGGCTACACCTTC. Translating gives CASTRNRVGYGYTF. The chain uses TRBV6-4 and TRBJ1-2; D may be TRBD1 (6 bases). This CDR3 is built from 14 residues. Germline V gives CDR1 MRHNA, CDR2 SNTAGT. Trimming pared 7 bases from V and 5 bases from J, leaving 17 bases between.

The chain links TRBV6-5 to TRBJ2-6; the D is unclear. V was clipped by 5 bases and J by 0 bases, with 8 bases between them. The CDR3 contains 15 residues. Germline V gene lookup returns CDR1 MNHEY and CDR2 SVGAGI. The CDR3 DNA follows: TGTGCCAGCAGTCCCCAATTCTCTGGGGCCAACGTCCTGACTTTC. Translation: CASSPQFSGANVLTF.

The gene calls are TRBV5-1 and TRBJ2-1; 11 nucleotides align to TRBD2. This CDR3 comprises 16 residues. Trimming removed 4 bases from V and 7 bases from J; junction bases left unmatched: 10. Germline values: CDR1 SGHRS, CDR2 YFSETQ. CDR3 nucleotide sequence: TGCGCCAGCAGCGCTTTCGATAGCGGGGGGGGGAATGAGCAGTTCTTC. This codes for CASSAFDSGGGNEQFF.

The chain couples TRBV11-2 to TRBJ2-1, with 11 bases lining up with TRBD2. V was pared by 3 bases and J by 8 bases, with 18 bases of the junction left unmatched. This CDR3 is built from 19 residues. Germline V CDR1 and CDR2: SGHAT, FQNNGV. CDR3 in amino acids: CASSFEIAGGLLPRDEQFF. For the CDR3, the DNA is TGTGCCAGCAGCTTCGAAATAGCGGGGGGGCTCCTCCCCCGGGATGAGCAGTTCTTC.